The clone carrying this T cell receptor beta chain was recorded at least ten times. TCRdb recomputed calls from the 5' RACE reads with MiXCR, one row per CDR3 protein. The sample lists a few hundred thousand distinct CDR3 sequences; 9.5% to 10% were seen once. This sample is drawn from a study of identical twins. CDR3 size: 11 residues. Germline CDR1 is DFQATT and CDR2 is SNEGSKA (reference sequence). These data were also reused for a study on yellow fever vaccine responses in identical twins.

Sequencing was performed on PBMCs. This clonotype was obtained from a woman between 18 and 30 years old in good health. The chain uses TRBV20-1 and TRBJ1-4, with D uncertain. The CDR3 region is CSLGWGEKLFF. CDR3 sequence (DNA): TGCAGCCTCGGATGGGGTGAAAAACTGTTTTTT.